The 2 T cell receptor beta chains given below trace back to one sample, sequenced in a study of CXCR3-negative and CXCR3-positive naive CD8 T cells (dated by TCRdb to about 2019). The sequencer was a NextSeq 550. The Human TCR Profiling Kit (MiLaboratory) was used to make UMI-labeled 5' RACE TRB cDNA libraries. TCRdb reprocessed the reads, so every CDR3 protein sequence counts as one entry and DNA is not shown. The sample table holds 45,000 to 75,000 distinct CDR3 sequences. The ten largest clones take up around 0.45% of the sample. The sample consisted of naive CXCR3- CD8+ T cells from blood. What this sample's cell subset or site label stands for: CD45RO-CCR7+CD27+CD95- naive CD8+ T cells lacking CXCR3 (TNR3-). The receptors originated from a human donor in good health. Some clones in this sample may be carry-over from other donors' samples.

V gene TRBV19 combines with J gene TRBJ2-7. The V gene's germline CDR1 is LNHDA and CDR2 SQIVND (reference sequence). The CDR3 sequence is 12 residues long. CDR3 sequence reads: CASSVWGGEQYF.

The chain carries TRBV4-3 and TRBJ2-3; absent DNA, TCRdb's TRBD1 call cannot be checked. The germline CDR1 and CDR2 sequences are LGHNA and YSLEER. This CDR3 contains 16 residues. The CDR3 is CASSPRRGEGTDTQYF.